These 29 T cell receptor beta chains share one sample of origin, sequenced in a study of STAT5B mutations in CD4+ large granular lymphocyte leukemia. Method: immunoSEQ multiplex PCR; TCRdb's copy keeps in-frame clones and lacks some. The sample yields about 35,000 clones, around 63% seen once. The material sequenced was CD4+ T cells from blood buffy coats. These receptors originate from a human donor in good health.

The chain employs TRBV7-9 and TRBJ2-1; D is unclear. Trimming stripped 1 base from V and 4 bases from J, with 5 bases between. The CDR3 extends over 13 amino acids. The germline gives CDR1 SEHNR, CDR2 FQNEAQ (reference sequence). CDR3 nucleotides: TGTGCCAGCAGCTTAGGGCAGTACAATGAGCAGTTCTTC. Translating it yields CASSLGQYNEQFF.

This clone was picked up a small number of times. The gene calls are TRBV5-8 and TRBJ2-1; D is ambiguous. This CDR3 has 12 residues. Trimming stripped 5 bases from V and 1 base from J, with 4 bases between. The germline V gene encodes CDR1 SGHTS and CDR2 YDEGEE. The CDR3 reads CASRGSYNEQFF. For the CDR3, the DNA is TGTGCCAGCAGGGGGTCCTACAATGAGCAGTTCTTC.

CDR3 nucleotide sequence: TGTGCCAGCAGCCCGGCCCTAGCGGGGGGAAACAATGAGCAGTTCTTC. This codes for CASSPALAGGNNEQFF. The chain combines TRBV5-6 with TRBJ2-1; 11 nucleotides agree with TRBD2. Germline lookup yields CDR1 SGHDT and CDR2 YYEEEE. J was trimmed by 5 bases and V by 4 bases; bases with no gene match: 8. CDR3 length: 16 residues.

V gene TRBV6-4 combines with J gene TRBJ1-2, with 8 bases fitting TRBD1. Losses at the gene ends were 8 bases for V and 6 bases for J; bases not matched to a gene: 8. This CDR3 comprises 13 residues. Germline V lookup: CDR1 MRHNA, CDR2 SNTAGT. CDR3 bases: TGTGCCAGCTCGACAACAGGGGGAGATGGCTACACCTTC. Amino acids: CASSTTGGDGYTF.

The chain joins TRBV6-5 to TRBJ1-2; perhaps TRBD1 as D (5 bases). This CDR3 has 14 residues. Germline CDR1 and CDR2: MNHEY and SVGAGI. Trimming cost V 6 bases and J 8 bases, with 19 bases left between them. CDR3 in DNA: TGTGCCAGCAGACCCAACCAGGGTGGGGGGGGCTACACCTTC. As protein: CASRPNQGGGGYTF.

This clone has a handful of counts. The chain joins TRBV7-9 to TRBJ2-3; D is unclear. Per germline, CDR1 SEHNR and CDR2 FQNEAQ (reference sequence). Trimming pared 8 bases from V and 6 bases from J, leaving 15 bases between. This CDR3 region has 13 residues. The DNA for the CDR3 is TGTGCCAGCCGAAACCCTCTCGGGGATACGCAGTATTTT. This encodes CASRNPLGDTQYF.

This sequence joins TRBV2 and TRBJ1-2; D remains ambiguous. Germline CDR1 is SNHLY and CDR2 is FYNNEI. The V and J ends lost 3 bases and 2 bases respectively, with 10 bases between them. CDR3 length equals 14 residues. The CDR3 here is CASSEDGINYGYTF. The DNA for the CDR3 is TGTGCCAGCAGTGAGGACGGAATCAACTATGGCTACACCTTC.

This clone was seen a handful of times. The chain employs TRBV6-1 and TRBJ2-2; D gene uncertain. This CDR3 contains 13 residues. Trimming left V 1 base short and J 15 bases short, with 15 bases between. Germline V gene data show CDR1 as MNHNS and CDR2 as SASEGT. CDR3 loop: CASSEVQQSGLFF. The CDR3 DNA is TGTGCCAGCAGTGAAGTGCAACAATCGGGCTTGTTTTTT.

This clone has more than one count but fewer than ten. The chain recombines TRBV19 with TRBJ2-3; possibly TRBD1 for D (6 bases). Germline values: CDR1 LNHDA, CDR2 SQIVND (reference sequence). The CDR3 spans 14 residues. V was clipped by 6 bases and J by 5 bases, with 15 bases between them. The chain's CDR3 is CASSLGGGRDTQYF. CDR3 nucleotide sequence: TGTGCCAGTAGCCTAGGGGGTGGGAGAGATACGCAGTATTTT.

In this sample, this clone turned up a few times. V and J are TRBV2 and TRBJ1-2; 9 nucleotides align to TRBD1. V shed 8 bases and J 8 bases; nucleotides not matched to a gene: 6. CDR3 length equals 12 residues. CDR1 is SNHLY and CDR2 is FYNNEI in the germline V gene. The CDR3 coding sequence is TGTGCCAGCCTCCGGGACAGGGAGGGCTACACCTTC. Translation gives CASLRDREGYTF. The variable domain in full, with the rest retrieved from reference TRBV2 and TRBJ1-2, is EPEVTQTPSHQVTQMGQEVILRCVPISNHLYFYWYRQILGQKVEFLVSFYNNEISEKSEIFDDQFSVERPDGSNFTLKIRSTKLEDSAMYFCASLRDREGYTFGSGTRLTVV.

The chain couples TRBV27 to TRBJ2-2; 10 nucleotides align to TRBD2. Germline CDR1 is MNHEY and CDR2 is SMNVEV (reference sequence). Trimming removed 2 bases from V and 4 bases from J; junction bases left unmatched: 7. The CDR3 has 17 residues. The CDR3 coding sequence is TGTGCCAGCAGTTTACCAAGCGGGGGGGCTTCCACCGGGGAGCTGTTTTTT. The encoded protein is CASSLPSGGASTGELFF.

This clone has just one count. The rearrangement links TRBV29-1 to TRBJ2-2, with D uncertain. Between the trimmed V and J ends, which lost 4 bases and 2 bases, there was a span of 8 bases. Germline-derived CDR1 and CDR2 are SQVTM and ANQGSEA. The length of the CDR3 is 13 residues. The CDR3 loop reads CSVVTINTGELFF. For the CDR3, the DNA is TGCAGCGTTGTAACAATCAACACCGGGGAGCTGTTTTTT.

The rearrangement uses TRBV7-3 and TRBJ2-3; the D gene could be TRBD1 or TRBD2 (6 bases each). Trimming stripped 2 bases from V and 1 base from J, with 10 bases between. The germline gives CDR1 SGHTA, CDR2 FQGTGA. This CDR3 is built from 15 residues. In DNA form, the CDR3 reads TGTGCCAGCAGCTTAGAGGGGGAGGGCACAGATACGCAGTATTTT. Translating it yields CASSLEGEGTDTQYF.

Notes on this clone: Sequence at one end of the junction differs from germline and may be a read error. The chain joins TRBV11-2 to TRBJ2-6; D is ambiguous. This CDR3 contains 14 residues. CDR1 and CDR2 from the germline V gene are SGHAT and FQNNGV. CDR3: CASSSSYGTNVLTF. The CDR3 DNA reads as TGTGCCAGCAGCTCCAGCTATGGGACCAACGTCCTGACTTTC.

The rearrangement links TRBV18 to TRBJ1-1, with D uncertain. The germline V gene encodes CDR1 KGHSH and CDR2 LQKENI. This CDR3 spans 14 amino acids. The V end lost 4 bases, the J end lost 1 base, and 10 bases lay between the germline ends. The CDR3 DNA sequence: TGTGCCAGCTCACACCCGAGTTCGAACACTGAAGCTTTCTTT. Its protein is CASSHPSSNTEAFF.

The V gene is TRBV25-1, the J gene TRBJ1-5; D not certain. This CDR3 has 14 amino acids. Trimming stripped 1 base from V and 0 bases from J, with 4 bases between. The germline V gene encodes CDR1 MGHDK and CDR2 SYGVNS. The DNA for the CDR3 is TGTGCCAGCAGTGAATGGGCTAGCAATCAGCCCCAGCATTTT. Its protein product is CASSEWASNQPQHF.

The chain employs TRBV6-5 and TRBJ2-1, with TRBD1 identical over 9 bases. CDR1 and CDR2 (germline): MNHEY, SVGAGI. The CDR3 consists of 15 residues. V shed 6 bases and J 2 bases; nucleotides not matched to a gene: 5. The CDR3 loop reads CASSEGQGPYNEQFF. CDR3 sequence (DNA): TGTGCCAGCAGCGAGGGACAGGGCCCCTACAATGAGCAGTTCTTC.

This chain connects TRBV6-6 to TRBJ2-3, with 8 bases lining up with TRBD2. J lost 0 bases, V lost 7 bases, and 9 bases had no gene match. CDR3 length: 16 amino acids. The V gene's germline CDR1 is MNHNY and CDR2 SVGAGI (reference sequence). CDR3 in DNA: TGTGCCAGCACCACCGGACTAGCAGCTAGCACAGATACGCAGTATTTT. Amino acids: CASTTGLAASTDTQYF.

In this sample, this clone turned up a few times. J is TRBJ2-5 and V is TRBV11-2, with D hard to call. Trimming removed 1 base from V and 4 bases from J, with 1 base in between. This CDR3 contains 11 residues. Germline V gene data show CDR1 as SGHAT and CDR2 as FQNNGV. CDR3 sequence (DNA): TGTGCCAGCAGCTTAGTAGAGACCCAGTACTTC. It yields the protein CASSLVETQYF.

This clone has a handful of counts. This rearrangement joins TRBV4-3 to TRBJ2-7, with 7 bases aligning to TRBD1. Germline V gene data show CDR1 as LGHNA and CDR2 as YSLEER. V lost 4 bases, J lost 0 bases, and 9 bases stayed unmatched. The CDR3 covers 16 residues. CDR3 region: CASSPAGTVDSYEQYF. The DNA of the CDR3 is TGCGCCAGCAGCCCTGCCGGGACAGTGGACTCCTACGAGCAGTACTTC.

This clone was detected only a few times. This chain connects TRBV19 to TRBJ2-7, with D perhaps assigned TRBD1 or TRBD2 (5 bases each). Trimming shortened V by 4 bases and J by 1 base, and 17 bases separated the two germline ends. CDR1 and CDR2 from the germline V gene are LNHDA and SQIVND (reference sequence). The CDR3 spans 16 residues. The CDR3 loop reads CASSTGTASSSYEQYF. DNA for the CDR3: TGTGCCAGTAGTACTGGGACGGCATCGTCGTCCTACGAGCAGTACTTC.

V gene TRBV15 combines with J gene TRBJ2-2; D perhaps matches TRBD2 (5 bases). Germline V lookup: CDR1 LNHNV, CDR2 YYDKDF (reference sequence). V lost 3 bases, J lost 2 bases, and 10 bases lay in between. This CDR3 contains 15 residues. The CDR3 reads CATSSSDLNTGELFF. In DNA, the CDR3 is TGTGCCACCAGCAGCTCGGACTTAAACACCGGGGAGCTGTTTTTT. The full variable domain, its missing parts supplied by reference TRBV15 and TRBJ2-2, is DAMVIQNPRYQVTQFGKPVTLSCSQTLNHNVMYWYQQKSSQAPKLLFHYYDKDFNNEADTPDNFQSRRPNTSFCFLDIRSPGLGDTAMYLCATSSSDLNTGELFFGEGSRLTVL.

This chain joins TRBV2 and TRBJ2-1; D uncertain. Per the germline V gene, CDR1 is SNHLY and CDR2 is FYNNEI. The CDR3 loop spans 19 amino acids. V was shortened by 3 bases and J by 0 bases, with 21 bases between the two germline ends. The CDR3 is CASSETLGLGGSSYNEQFF. CDR3 sequence (DNA): TGTGCCAGCAGTGAGACTCTCGGTTTGGGCGGTAGCTCCTACAATGAGCAGTTCTTC. Full variable domain (missing parts from reference TRBV2 and TRBJ2-1): EPEVTQTPSHQVTQMGQEVILRCVPISNHLYFYWYRQILGQKVEFLVSFYNNEISEKSEIFDDQFSVERPDGSNFTLKIRSTKLEDSAMYFCASSETLGLGGSSYNEQFFGPGTRLTVL.

The chain couples TRBV18 to TRBJ1-6; 7 bases line up with TRBD1. Trimming took 3 bases from V and 9 from J; bases not matched to a gene: 11. Germline loops: CDR1 KGHSH, CDR2 LQKENI. CDR3 length equals 16 residues. The CDR3 reads CASSPPGQHLGSPLHF. DNA for the CDR3: TGTGCCAGCTCACCCCCGGGACAGCACCTGGGTTCACCCCTCCACTTT.

The chain links TRBV5-1 to TRBJ2-7; a possible D gene is TRBD1 (6 bases). Trimming took off 5 bases at V and 6 bases at J, with 18 bases between the two ends. Germline values: CDR1 SGHRS, CDR2 YFSETQ. The CDR3 spans 14 residues. In nucleotides, the CDR3 is TGCGCCAGCAGTGAGATGGGACAAGCCGGCGAGCAGTACTTC. Its translation: CASSEMGQAGEQYF.

The chain employs TRBV6-1 and TRBJ1-5; maybe TRBD1 (6 bases). In germline, CDR1 is MNHNS, CDR2 SASEGT. The V and J ends lost 5 bases and 7 bases respectively, with 18 bases between them. This CDR3 contains 15 residues. CDR3 protein: CASSHNTGGGQPQHF. The DNA for the CDR3 is TGTGCCAGCAGTCATAATACGGGGGGGGGCCAGCCCCAGCATTTT.

The rearrangement uses TRBV18 and TRBJ1-2; D call uncertain. The CDR3 contains 12 residues. Germline lookup yields CDR1 KGHSH and CDR2 LQKENI. With 3 bases removed from V and 2 bases from J, the gap between germline ends came to 4 bases. The chain's CDR3 is CASSPDNYGYTF. In DNA, the CDR3 is TGTGCCAGCTCACCGGACAACTATGGCTACACCTTC. Filled out from reference TRBV18 and TRBJ1-2, the complete variable domain reads NAGVMQNPRHLVRRRGQEARLRCSPMKGHSHVYWYRQLPEEGLKFMVYLQKENIIDESGMPKERFSAEFPKEGPSILRIQQVVRGDSAAYFCASSPDNYGYTFGSGTRLTVV.

The V call is TRBV4-1, the J call TRBJ1-1; no firm D call. The CDR3 is 15 amino acids. V lost 2 bases and J lost 5, with 15 bases in between. Germline CDR1 and CDR2: MGHRA and YSYEKL. The DNA of the CDR3 is TGCGCCAGCAGCCAACCCCGGGAGGGTGGAACTGAAGCTTTCTTT. Translating gives CASSQPREGGTEAFF.

V and J are TRBV11-3 and TRBJ1-4, with unresolved D. V gave up 2 bases and J gave up 0 bases, with 4 bases separating them. CDR3 length: 14 amino acids. In germline, CDR1 is SGHNT, CDR2 YENEEA. CDR3 coding DNA: TGTGCCAGCAGCTTACAAGCAACTAATGAAAAACTGTTTTTT. Its protein product is CASSLQATNEKLFF.